This TCR beta chain was captured in a study of blood T cell repertoires in COVID-19. Study-level background: Specimens from acute and convalescent COVID-19 originated in the United States, Italy and Spain. From T cells, B-cell-depleted T cells, or PBMCs came the material, which was cDNA or gDNA.

Clinical history as reported by participants underpinned cohort assignment. As originally analysed: Scientists estimated how many nucleated cells there were by amplifying reference gene primers. Assay: immunoSEQ multiplex PCR; the TCRdb copy retains only in-frame clones and omits some. The V and J calls and the clone size are those of that table, but D and trimming were determined from the DNA. This table has approximately 250,000 clones, about 81% appearing once. Trimming stripped 1 base from V and 0 bases from J, with 9 bases between. The CDR3 totals 15 residues. CDR1 is SGHAT, CDR2 FQNNGV, per germline. This clone appeared once.

J is TRBJ1-2 and V is TRBV11-2; D remains unclear. The sample comprised PBMCs or T cells enriched from blood (not recorded which). The source is a man in his thirties or forties with acute COVID-19. The CDR3 DNA follows: TGTGCCAGCAGCTTAGGGGCCGTAGCTAACTATGGCTACACCTTC. This codes for CASSLGAVANYGYTF.